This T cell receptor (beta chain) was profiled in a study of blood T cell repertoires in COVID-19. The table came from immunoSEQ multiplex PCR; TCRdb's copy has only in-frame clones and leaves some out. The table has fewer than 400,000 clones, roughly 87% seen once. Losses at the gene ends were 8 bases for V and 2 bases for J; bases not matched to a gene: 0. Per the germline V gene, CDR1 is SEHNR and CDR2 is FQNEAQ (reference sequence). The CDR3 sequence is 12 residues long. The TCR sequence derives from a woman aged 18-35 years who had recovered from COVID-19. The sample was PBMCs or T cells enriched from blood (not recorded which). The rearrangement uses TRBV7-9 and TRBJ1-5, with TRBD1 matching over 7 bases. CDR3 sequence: CASGQGNQPQHF. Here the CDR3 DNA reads TGTGCCAGCGGACAGGGCAATCAGCCCCAGCATTTT.